This T cell receptor (beta chain) is from a study of PD-1 blockade in classical Hodgkin lymphoma. General study points: As was reported, newly diagnosed patients showed lower baseline TCR diversity than healthy donors did.

Time point defined: newly diagnosed, previously untreated cHL patient sample. About this clone: Its matching antigen is unknown.

The data were produced by immunoSEQ multiplex PCR, yet TCRdb's version contains in-frame clones alone and is incomplete. The sample gives some 70,000 clones, about 93% of which show up once; roughly 2.6% is in the top ten. V lost 0 bases and J lost 4; bases outside the gene matches: 2. The germline V gene encodes CDR1 SGHRS and CDR2 YFSETQ. This CDR3 region has 15 residues. The sequencing sample was made of peripheral blood mononuclear cells (PBMCs). V gene TRBV5-1 combines with J gene TRBJ2-2, with 8 bases lining up with TRBD1. This receptor was obtained from a human donor with classical Hodgkin lymphoma. The CDR3 DNA reads as TGCGCCAGCAGCTTGGTAACAGGGGGCACCGGGGAGCTGTTTTTT. Residues: CASSLVTGGTGELFF.